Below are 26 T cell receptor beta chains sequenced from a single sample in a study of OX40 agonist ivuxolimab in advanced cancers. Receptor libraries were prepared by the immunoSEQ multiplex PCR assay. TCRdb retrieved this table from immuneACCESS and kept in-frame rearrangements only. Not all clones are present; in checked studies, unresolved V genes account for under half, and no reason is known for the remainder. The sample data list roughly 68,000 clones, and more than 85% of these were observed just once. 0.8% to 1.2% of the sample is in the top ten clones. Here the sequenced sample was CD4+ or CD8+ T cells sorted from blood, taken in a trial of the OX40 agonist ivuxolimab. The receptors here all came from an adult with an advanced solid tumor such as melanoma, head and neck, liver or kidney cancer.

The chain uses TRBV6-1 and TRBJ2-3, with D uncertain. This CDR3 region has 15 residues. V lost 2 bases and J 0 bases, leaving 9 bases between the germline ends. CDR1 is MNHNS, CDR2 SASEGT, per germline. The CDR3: CASSERASSTDTQYF. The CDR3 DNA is TGTGCCAGCAGTGAAAGAGCGTCTAGCACAGATACGCAGTATTTT.

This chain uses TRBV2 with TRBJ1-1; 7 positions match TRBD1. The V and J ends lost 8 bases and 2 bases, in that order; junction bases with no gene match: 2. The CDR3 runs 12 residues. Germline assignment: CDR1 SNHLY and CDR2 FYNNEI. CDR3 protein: CASGDRNTEAFF. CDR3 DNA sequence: TGTGCCAGCGGGGACAGAAACACTGAAGCTTTCTTT.

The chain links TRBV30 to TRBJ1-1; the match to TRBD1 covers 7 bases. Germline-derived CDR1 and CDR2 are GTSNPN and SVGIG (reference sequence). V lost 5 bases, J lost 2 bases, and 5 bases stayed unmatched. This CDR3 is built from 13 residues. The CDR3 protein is CAWSRQGNTEAFF. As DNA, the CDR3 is TGTGCCTGGTCTCGACAGGGTAACACTGAAGCTTTCTTT.

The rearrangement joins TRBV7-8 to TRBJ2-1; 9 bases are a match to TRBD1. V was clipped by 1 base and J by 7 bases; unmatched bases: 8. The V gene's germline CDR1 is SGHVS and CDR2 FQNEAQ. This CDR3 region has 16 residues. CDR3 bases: TGTGCCAGCAGCTTAGTATGGGACAGGGTCTCTAATGAGCAGTTCTTC. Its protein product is CASSLVWDRVSNEQFF.

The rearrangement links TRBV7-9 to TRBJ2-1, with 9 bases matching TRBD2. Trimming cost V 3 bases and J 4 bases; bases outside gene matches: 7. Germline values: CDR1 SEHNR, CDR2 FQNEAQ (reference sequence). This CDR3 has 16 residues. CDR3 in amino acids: CASSFVGGRGYNEQFF. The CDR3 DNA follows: TGTGCCAGCAGCTTCGTGGGCGGGAGGGGATACAATGAGCAGTTCTTC. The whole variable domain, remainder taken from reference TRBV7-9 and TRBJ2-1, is DTGVSQNPRHKITKRGQNVTFRCDPISEHNRLYWYRQTLGQGPEFLTYFQNEAQLEKSRLLSDRFSAERPKGSFSTLEIQRTEQGDSAMYLCASSFVGGRGYNEQFFGPGTRLTVL.

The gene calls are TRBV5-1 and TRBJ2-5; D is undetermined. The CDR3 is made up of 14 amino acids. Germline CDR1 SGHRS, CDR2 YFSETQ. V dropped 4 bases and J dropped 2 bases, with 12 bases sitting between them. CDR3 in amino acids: CASSLTPPQETQYF. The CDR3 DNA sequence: TGCGCCAGCAGCCTGACACCTCCTCAAGAGACCCAGTACTTC. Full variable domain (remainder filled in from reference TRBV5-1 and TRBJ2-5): KAGVTQTPRYLIKTRGQQVTLSCSPISGHRSVSWYQQTPGQGLQFLFEYFSETQRNKGNFPGRFSGRQFSNSRSEMNVSTLELGDSALYLCASSLTPPQETQYFGPGTRLLVL.

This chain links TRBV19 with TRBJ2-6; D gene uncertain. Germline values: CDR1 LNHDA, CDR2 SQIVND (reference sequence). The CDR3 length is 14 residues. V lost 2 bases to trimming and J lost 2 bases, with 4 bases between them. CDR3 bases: TGTGCCAGTAGTATATCGGCTGGGGCCAACGTCCTGACTTTC. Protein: CASSISAGANVLTF.

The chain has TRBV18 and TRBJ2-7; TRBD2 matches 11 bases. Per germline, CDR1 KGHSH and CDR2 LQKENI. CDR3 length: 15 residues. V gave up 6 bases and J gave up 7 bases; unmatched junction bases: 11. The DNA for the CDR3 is TGTGCCAGCTCTCCAGTAGCGGGAGGGCCTAAGGAGCAGTACTTC. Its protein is CASSPVAGGPKEQYF. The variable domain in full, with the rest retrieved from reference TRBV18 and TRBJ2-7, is NAGVMQNPRHLVRRRGQEARLRCSPMKGHSHVYWYRQLPEEGLKFMVYLQKENIIDESGMPKERFSAEFPKEGPSILRIQQVVRGDSAAYFCASSPVAGGPKEQYFGPGTRLTVT.

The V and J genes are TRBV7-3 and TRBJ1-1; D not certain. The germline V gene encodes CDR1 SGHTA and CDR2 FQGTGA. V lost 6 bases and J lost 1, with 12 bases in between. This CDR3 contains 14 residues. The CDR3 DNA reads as TGTGCCAGCAGTTTGGCGGGCTGGAACACTGAAGCTTTCTTT. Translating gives CASSLAGWNTEAFF.

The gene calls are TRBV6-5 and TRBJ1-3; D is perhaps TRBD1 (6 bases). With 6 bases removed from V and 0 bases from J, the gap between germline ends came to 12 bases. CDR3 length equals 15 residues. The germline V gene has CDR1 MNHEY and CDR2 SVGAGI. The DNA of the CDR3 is TGTGCCAGCAGACCTACAGGGAACTCTGGAAACACCATATATTTT. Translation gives CASRPTGNSGNTIYF.

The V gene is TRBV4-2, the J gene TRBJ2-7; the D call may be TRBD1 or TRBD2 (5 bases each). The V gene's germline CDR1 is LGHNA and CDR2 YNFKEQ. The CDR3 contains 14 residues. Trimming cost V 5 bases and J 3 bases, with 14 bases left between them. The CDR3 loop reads CASSLRGGGYEQYF. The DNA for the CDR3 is TGTGCCAGCAGCTTGAGGGGCGGAGGCTACGAGCAGTACTTC.

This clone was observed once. The CDR3 loop is CAWSVAGGPMDTQYF. CDR3 nucleotide sequence: TGTGCCTGGAGTGTAGCGGGAGGGCCAATGGATACGCAGTATTTT. The chain has TRBV30 and TRBJ2-3; 10 bases line up with TRBD2. With V trimmed by 0 bases and J by 6 bases, 6 bases remained unmatched. The CDR3 covers 15 residues. CDR1 GTSNPN and CDR2 SVGIG come from the germline V gene (reference sequence).

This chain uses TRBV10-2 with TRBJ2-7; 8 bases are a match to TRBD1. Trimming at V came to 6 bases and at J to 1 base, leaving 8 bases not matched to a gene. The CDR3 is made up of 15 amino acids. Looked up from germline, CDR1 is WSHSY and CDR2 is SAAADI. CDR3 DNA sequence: TGCGCCAGCAGGCCCGGGACAGGCGGTTCCTACGAGCAGTACTTC. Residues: CASRPGTGGSYEQYF.

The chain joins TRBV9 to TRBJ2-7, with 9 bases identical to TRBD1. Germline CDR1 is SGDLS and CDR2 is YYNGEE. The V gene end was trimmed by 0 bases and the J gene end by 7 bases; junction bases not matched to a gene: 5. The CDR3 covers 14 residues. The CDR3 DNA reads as TGTGCCAGCAGCGTAGACCACAGGGGGCGTGAGCAGTACTTC. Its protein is CASSVDHRGREQYF.

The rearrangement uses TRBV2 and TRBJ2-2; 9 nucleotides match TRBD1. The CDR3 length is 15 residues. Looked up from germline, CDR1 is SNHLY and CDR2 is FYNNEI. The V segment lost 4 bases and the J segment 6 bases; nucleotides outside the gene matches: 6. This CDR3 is CASSGTGGVSGELFF. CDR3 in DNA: TGTGCCAGCAGTGGAACAGGGGGCGTATCCGGGGAGCTGTTTTTT.

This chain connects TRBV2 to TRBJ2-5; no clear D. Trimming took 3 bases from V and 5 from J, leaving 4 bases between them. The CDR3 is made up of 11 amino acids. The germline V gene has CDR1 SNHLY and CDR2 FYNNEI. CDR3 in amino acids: CASSDWETQYF. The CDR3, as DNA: TGTGCCAGCAGTGACTGGGAGACCCAGTACTTC.

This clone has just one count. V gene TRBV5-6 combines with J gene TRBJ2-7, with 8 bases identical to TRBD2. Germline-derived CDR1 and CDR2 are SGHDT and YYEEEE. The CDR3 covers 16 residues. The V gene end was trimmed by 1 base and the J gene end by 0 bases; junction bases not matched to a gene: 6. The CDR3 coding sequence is TGTGCCAGCAGCTTGACTAGCGGTAGGAGCTCCTACGAGCAGTACTTC. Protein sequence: CASSLTSGRSSYEQYF.

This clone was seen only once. Written as DNA, the CDR3 is TGCGCCAGCAGCCCCGGACCCTCTGGAAACACCATATATTTT. Its protein product is CASSPGPSGNTIYF. The chain recombines TRBV5-1 with TRBJ1-3; D gene uncertain. The V and J ends lost 4 bases and 0 bases respectively, with 8 bases between them. The germline gives CDR1 SGHRS, CDR2 YFSETQ. This CDR3 spans 14 amino acids.

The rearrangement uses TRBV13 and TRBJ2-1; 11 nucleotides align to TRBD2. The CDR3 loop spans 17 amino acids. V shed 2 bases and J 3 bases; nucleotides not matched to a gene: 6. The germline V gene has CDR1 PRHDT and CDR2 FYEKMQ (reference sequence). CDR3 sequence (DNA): TGTGCCAGCAGCTTAACCATAGCGGGAGGGCACTACAATGAGCAGTTCTTC. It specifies CASSLTIAGGHYNEQFF.

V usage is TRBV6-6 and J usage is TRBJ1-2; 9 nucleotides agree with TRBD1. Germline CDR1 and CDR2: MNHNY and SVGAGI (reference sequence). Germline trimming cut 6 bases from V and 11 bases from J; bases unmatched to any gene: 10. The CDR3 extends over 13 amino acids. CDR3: CASRGTGFPRYTF. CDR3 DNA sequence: TGTGCCAGCAGGGGGACAGGGTTTCCGCGGTACACCTTC.

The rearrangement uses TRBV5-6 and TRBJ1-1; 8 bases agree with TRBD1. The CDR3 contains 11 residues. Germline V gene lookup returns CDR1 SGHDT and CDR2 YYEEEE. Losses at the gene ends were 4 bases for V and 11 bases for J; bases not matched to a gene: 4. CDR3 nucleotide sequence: TGTGCCAGCAGCCGGAGACAGGGGGCTTTCTTT. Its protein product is CASSRRQGAFF.

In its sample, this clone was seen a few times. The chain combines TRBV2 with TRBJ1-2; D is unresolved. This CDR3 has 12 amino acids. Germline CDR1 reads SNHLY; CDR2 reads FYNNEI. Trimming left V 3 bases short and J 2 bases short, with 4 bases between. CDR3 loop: CASSEANYGYTF. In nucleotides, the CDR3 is TGTGCCAGCAGTGAGGCGAACTATGGCTACACCTTC.

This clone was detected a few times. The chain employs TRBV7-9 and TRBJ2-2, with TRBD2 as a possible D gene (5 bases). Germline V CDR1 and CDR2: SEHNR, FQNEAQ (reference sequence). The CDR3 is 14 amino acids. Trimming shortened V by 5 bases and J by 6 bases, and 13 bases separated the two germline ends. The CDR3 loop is CASSLSVEAGELFF. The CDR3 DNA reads TGTGCCAGCAGCCTTAGCGTGGAGGCCGGGGAGCTGTTTTTT.

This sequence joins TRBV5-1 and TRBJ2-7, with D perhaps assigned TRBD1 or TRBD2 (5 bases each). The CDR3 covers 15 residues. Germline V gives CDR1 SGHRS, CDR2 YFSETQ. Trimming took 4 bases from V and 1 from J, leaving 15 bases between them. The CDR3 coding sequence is TGCGCCAGCAGCGTAGCCGGGACCACGTCCTACGAGCAGTACTTC. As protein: CASSVAGTTSYEQYF.

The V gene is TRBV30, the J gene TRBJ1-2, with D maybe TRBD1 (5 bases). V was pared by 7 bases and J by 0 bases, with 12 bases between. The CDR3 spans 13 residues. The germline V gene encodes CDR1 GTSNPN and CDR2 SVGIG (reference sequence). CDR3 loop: CAFRQTPNYGYTF. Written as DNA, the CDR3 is TGTGCCTTTAGACAGACCCCTAACTATGGCTACACCTTC. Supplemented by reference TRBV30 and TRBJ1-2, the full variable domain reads SQTIHQWPATLVQPVGSPLSLECTVEGTSNPNLYWYRQAAGRGLQLLFYSVGIGQISSEVPQNLSASRPQDRQFILSSKKLLLSDSGFYLCAFRQTPNYGYTFGSGTRLTVV.

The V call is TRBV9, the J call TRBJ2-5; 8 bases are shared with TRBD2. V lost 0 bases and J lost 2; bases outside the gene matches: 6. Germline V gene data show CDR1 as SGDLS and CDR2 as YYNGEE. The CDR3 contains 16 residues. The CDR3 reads CASSVVQRGPQETQYF. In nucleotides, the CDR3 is TGTGCCAGCAGCGTAGTCCAGCGGGGGCCTCAAGAGACCCAGTACTTC.